Listed here is a single T cell receptor beta chain. Antigen: not known. Libraries for TCR beta were made by quantitative 5'-RACE with molecular barcodes. From the 5' RACE reads, TCRdb called clonotypes with MiXCR, one entry per CDR3 protein. The sample lists some 200,000 distinct CDR3 sequences, about 13% occurring once. These data come from a study of CD8 T cells in ankylosing spondylitis. V was clipped by 7 bases and J by 3 bases, with 10 bases between them. The CDR3 sequence is 12 residues long. Study outcomes and limitations: Clones linked to disease, bearing a CD8+ phenotype, were relatively rare in peripheral blood. Earlier authors reported some of these motif variants in reactive arthritis synovial fluid and blood. Roughly eight highly homologous variants formed a TCR beta motif that appeared characteristic of ankylosing spondylitis blood.

This chain links TRBV12-3 or TRBV12-4 with TRBJ2-7, with D perhaps matching TRBD1 (6 bases). The sequence was obtained from a male donor with ankylosing spondylitis or in good health (not recorded which). Sequences were obtained from blood, either unsorted or a sorted T cell fraction (not recorded which). The CDR3 spells CASTEGGYEQYF. CDR3 DNA: TGTGCCAGCACCGAAGGGGGCTACGAGCAGTACTTC.